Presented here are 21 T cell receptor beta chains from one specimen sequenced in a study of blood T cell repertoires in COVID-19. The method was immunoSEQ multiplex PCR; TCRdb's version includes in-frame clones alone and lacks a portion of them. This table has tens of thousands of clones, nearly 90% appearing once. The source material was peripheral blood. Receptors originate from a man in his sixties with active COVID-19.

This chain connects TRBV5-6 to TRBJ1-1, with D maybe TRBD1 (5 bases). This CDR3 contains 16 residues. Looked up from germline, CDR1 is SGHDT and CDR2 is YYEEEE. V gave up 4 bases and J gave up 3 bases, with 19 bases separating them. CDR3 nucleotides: TGTGCCAGCAGCCTAGGAGGGGCCCGGTCTTACACTGAAGCTTTCTTT. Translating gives CASSLGGARSYTEAFF.

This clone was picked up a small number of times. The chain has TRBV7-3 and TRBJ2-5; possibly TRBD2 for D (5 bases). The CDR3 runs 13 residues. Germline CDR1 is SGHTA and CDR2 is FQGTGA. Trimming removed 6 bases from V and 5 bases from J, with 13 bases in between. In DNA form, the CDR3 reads TGTGCCAGCAGAGTGTCGGGCGGGGAGACCCAGTACTTC. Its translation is CASRVSGGETQYF.

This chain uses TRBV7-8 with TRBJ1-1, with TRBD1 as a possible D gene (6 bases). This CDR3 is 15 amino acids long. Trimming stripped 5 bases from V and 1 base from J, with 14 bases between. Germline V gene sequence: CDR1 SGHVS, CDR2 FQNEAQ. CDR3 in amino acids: CASSTDSHPNTEAFF. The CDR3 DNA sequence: TGTGCCAGCAGCACGGACAGCCACCCGAACACTGAAGCTTTCTTT.

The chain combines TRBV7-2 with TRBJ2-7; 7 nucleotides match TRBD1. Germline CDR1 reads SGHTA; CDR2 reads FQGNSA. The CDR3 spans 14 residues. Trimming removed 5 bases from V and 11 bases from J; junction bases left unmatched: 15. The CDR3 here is CASSTRGQASEKYF. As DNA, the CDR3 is TGTGCCAGCAGCACTAGGGGGCAGGCTAGTGAAAAGTACTTC.

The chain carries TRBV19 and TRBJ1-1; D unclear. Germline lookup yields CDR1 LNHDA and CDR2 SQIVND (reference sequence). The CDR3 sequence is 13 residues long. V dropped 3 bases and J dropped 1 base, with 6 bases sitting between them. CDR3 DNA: TGTGCCAGTAGTATTTCCAGGAACACTGAAGCTTTCTTT. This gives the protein CASSISRNTEAFF.

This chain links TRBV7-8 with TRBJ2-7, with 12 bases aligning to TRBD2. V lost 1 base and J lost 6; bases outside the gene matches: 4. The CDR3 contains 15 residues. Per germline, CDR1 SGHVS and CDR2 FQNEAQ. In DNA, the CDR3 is TGTGCCAGCAGCTTAGACCTAGCGGGAGGGTTCGAGCAGTACTTC. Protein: CASSLDLAGGFEQYF.

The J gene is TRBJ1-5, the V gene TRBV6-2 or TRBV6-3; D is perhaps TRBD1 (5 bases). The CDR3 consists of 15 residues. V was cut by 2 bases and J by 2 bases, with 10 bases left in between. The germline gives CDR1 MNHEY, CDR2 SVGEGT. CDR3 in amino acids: CASSYLGAGNQPQHF. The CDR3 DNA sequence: TGTGCCAGCAGTTACCTAGGGGCGGGCAATCAGCCCCAGCATTTT.

This CDR3 reads CASSQETGSSYNEQFF. The CDR3 DNA reads as TGCGCCAGCAGCCAAGAAACCGGGAGCTCCTACAATGAGCAGTTCTTC. The chain is built from TRBV4-3 and TRBJ2-1, with a tentative D call TRBD2 (6 bases). The CDR3 is 16 residues long. The ends were cut back, 0 bases at V and 0 bases at J, with 9 bases in the middle. Germline assignment: CDR1 LGHNA and CDR2 YSLEER.

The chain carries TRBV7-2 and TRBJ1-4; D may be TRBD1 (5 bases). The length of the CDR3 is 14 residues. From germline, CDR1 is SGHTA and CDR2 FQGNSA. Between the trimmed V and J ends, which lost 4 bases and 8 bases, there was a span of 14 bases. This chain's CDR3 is CASSSTVSGEKLFF. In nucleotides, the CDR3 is TGTGCCAGCAGCTCGACAGTGTCAGGGGAAAAACTGTTTTTT.

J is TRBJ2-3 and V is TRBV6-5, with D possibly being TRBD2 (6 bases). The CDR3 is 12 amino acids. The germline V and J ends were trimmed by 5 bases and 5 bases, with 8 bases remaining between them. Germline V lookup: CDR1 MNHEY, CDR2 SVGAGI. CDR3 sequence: CASSQGGDTQYF. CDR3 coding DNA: TGTGCCAGCAGTCAGGGAGGAGATACGCAGTATTTT.

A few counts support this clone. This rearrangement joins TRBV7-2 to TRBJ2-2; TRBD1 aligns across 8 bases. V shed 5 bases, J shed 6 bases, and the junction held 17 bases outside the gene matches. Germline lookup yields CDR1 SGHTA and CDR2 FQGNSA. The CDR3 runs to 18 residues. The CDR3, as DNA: TGTGCCAGCAGCGGAGCTACCCAGGGGGCTAGCTTGGCCGGGGAGCTGTTTTTT. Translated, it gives CASSGATQGASLAGELFF.

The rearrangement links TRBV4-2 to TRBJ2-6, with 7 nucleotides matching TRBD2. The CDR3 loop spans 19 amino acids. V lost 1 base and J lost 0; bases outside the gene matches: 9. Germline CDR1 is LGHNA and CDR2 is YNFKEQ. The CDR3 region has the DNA TGTGCCAGCAGCCAAGTGTCGGCGGGAGACTCCTCTGGGGCCAACGTCCTGACTTTC. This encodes CASSQVSAGDSSGANVLTF.

CDR3 loop: CASSFGTAGGEQFF. As DNA, the CDR3 is TGTGCCAGCAGCTTCGGGACAGCCGGGGGTGAGCAGTTCTTC. V is TRBV7-8 and J is TRBJ2-1; maybe TRBD1 (7 bases). The CDR3 length is 14 residues. From germline, CDR1 is SGHVS and CDR2 FQNEAQ. V dropped 3 bases and J dropped 9 bases, with 15 bases sitting between them.

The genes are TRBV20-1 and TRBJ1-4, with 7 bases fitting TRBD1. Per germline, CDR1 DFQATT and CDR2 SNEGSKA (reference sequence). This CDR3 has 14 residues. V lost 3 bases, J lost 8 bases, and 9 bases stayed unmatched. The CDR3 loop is CSASSDRVREKLFF. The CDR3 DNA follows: TGCAGTGCTAGTAGCGACAGGGTTCGGGAAAAACTGTTTTTT.

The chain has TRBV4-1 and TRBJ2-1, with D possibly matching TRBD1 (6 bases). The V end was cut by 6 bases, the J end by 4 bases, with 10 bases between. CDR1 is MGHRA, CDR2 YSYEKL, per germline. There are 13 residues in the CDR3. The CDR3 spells CASRGQGYNEQFF. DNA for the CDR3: TGCGCCAGCAGGGGTCAGGGGTACAATGAGCAGTTCTTC.

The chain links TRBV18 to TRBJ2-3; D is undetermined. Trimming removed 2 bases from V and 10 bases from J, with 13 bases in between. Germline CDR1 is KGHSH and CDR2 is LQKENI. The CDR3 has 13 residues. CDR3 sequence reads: CASSPAQDQAQYF. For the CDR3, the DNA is TGTGCCAGCTCACCAGCTCAAGATCAGGCGCAGTATTTT.

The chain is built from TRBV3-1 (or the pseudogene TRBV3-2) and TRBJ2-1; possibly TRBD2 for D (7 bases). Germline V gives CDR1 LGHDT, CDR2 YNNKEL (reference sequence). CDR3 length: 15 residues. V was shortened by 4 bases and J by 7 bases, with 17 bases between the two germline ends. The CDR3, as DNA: TGTGCCAGCAGCCCGCTCGCGGGGGCGGGGAATGAGCAGTTCTTC. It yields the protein CASSPLAGAGNEQFF.

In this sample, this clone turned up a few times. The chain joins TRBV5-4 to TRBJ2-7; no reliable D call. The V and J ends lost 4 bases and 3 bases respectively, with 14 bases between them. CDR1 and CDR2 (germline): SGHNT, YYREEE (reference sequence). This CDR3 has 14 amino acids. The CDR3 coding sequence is TGTGCCAGCAGCCCGGGTCCCCCCCTCTACGAGCAGTACTTC. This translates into CASSPGPPLYEQYF.

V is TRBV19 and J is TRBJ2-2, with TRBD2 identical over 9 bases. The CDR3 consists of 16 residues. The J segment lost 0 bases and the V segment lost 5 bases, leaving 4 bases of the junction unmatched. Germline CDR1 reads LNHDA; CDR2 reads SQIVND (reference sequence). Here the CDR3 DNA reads TGTGCCAGTAGTCTGGCTAGCGGGACGAACACCGGGGAGCTGTTTTTT. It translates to CASSLASGTNTGELFF.

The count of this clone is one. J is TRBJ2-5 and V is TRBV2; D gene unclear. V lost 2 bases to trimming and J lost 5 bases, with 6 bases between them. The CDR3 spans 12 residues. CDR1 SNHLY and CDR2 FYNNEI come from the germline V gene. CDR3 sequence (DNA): TGTGCCAGCAGTGAACAGAGGGAGACCCAGTACTTC. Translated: CASSEQRETQYF.

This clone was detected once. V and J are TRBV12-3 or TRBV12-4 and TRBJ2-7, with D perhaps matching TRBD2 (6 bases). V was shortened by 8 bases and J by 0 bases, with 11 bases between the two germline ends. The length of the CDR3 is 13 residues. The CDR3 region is CASCRGSSYEQYF. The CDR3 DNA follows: TGTGCCAGCTGTCGGGGGAGCTCCTACGAGCAGTACTTC.